Each of the 21 T cell receptor beta chains below was sequenced from the same sample in a study of cytomegalovirus exposure and HLA in healthy donors (TCRdb year 2017). Library method: the immunoSEQ multiplex PCR assay. The multiplex PCR relied on a mix of 60 forward primers for TCR Vbeta segments and 13 reverse primers for TCR Jbeta segments. TCRdb's version of the immuneACCESS table is confined to in-frame rearrangements and falls short of the full clone set. An unresolved V gene accounts for under half of the shortfall where checked; the remainder is of unknown origin. This sample holds about 94,000 clones; approximately 77% were observed only once. Clones ranked in the top ten supply approximately 10% of the sample. Sequencing used PBMCs. The receptors shown here come from a human donor in good health.

This chain links TRBV7-9 with TRBJ2-5; possibly TRBD2 for D (7 bases). V was pared by 1 base and J by 2 bases, with 17 bases between. The CDR3 runs 17 residues. Germline V gene data show CDR1 as SEHNR and CDR2 as FQNEAQ (reference sequence). CDR3 amino acids: CASSLDSRGGAQETQYF. CDR3 nucleotide sequence: TGTGCCAGCAGCTTAGACTCTAGGGGGGGAGCTCAAGAGACCCAGTACTTC.

The chain links TRBV11-3 to TRBJ2-4, with a possible D match to TRBD2 (5 bases). V lost 5 bases and J 3 bases, leaving 23 bases between the germline ends. The CDR3 covers 18 residues. CDR1 is SGHNT, CDR2 YENEEA, per germline. CDR3 sequence reads: CASSLPPGVARSKNIQYF. The CDR3, as DNA: TGTGCCAGCAGCCTCCCCCCCGGGGTGGCAAGAAGCAAAAACATTCAGTACTTC.

The chain has TRBV7-3 and TRBJ2-1; 8 bases agree with TRBD2. CDR3 length: 15 amino acids. In germline, CDR1 is SGHTA, CDR2 FQGTGA. V trimming: 3 bases; J trimming: 7 bases; junction bases outside the gene matches: 8. The CDR3 nucleotides read TGTGCCAGCAGCTTCTCGAGTAGCGGGGTTAATGAGCAGTTCTTC. Protein sequence: CASSFSSSGVNEQFF.

This clone came up a few times. The CDR3 bases are TGTGCCAGCAGTTGGGGCGCTGAAGCTTTCTTT. As protein: CASSWGAEAFF. The J gene is TRBJ1-1, the V gene TRBV28; TRBD1 is a possible D gene (5 bases). CDR1 is MDHEN, CDR2 SYDVKM, per germline. The germline V and J ends were trimmed by 4 bases and 6 bases, with 6 bases remaining between them. The CDR3 spans 11 residues.

The chain links TRBV21-1 to TRBJ2-5; TRBD2 is the table's D call and was not checked against the DNA. TRBV21-1 is classified as a pseudogene. This CDR3 comprises 16 residues. The CDR3: CASSRPGTSGQETQYF. The CDR3 nucleotides read TGTGCCAGCAGCCGACCCGGGACTAGCGGCCAAGAGACCCAGTACTTC.

The chain has TRBV5-6 and TRBJ2-7; tentatively, D is TRBD2 (5 bases). Trimming removed 2 bases at V and 5 bases at J, with 8 bases between. The CDR3 totals 12 residues. Germline V gene data show CDR1 as SGHDT and CDR2 as YYEEEE. The CDR3 sequence is CASSFGMDEQYF. The CDR3 nucleotides are TGTGCCAGCAGCTTCGGGATGGACGAGCAGTACTTC.

This chain uses TRBV29-1 with TRBJ2-5, with TRBD1 identical over 9 bases. The CDR3 consists of 15 residues. Germline V lookup: CDR1 SQVTM, CDR2 ANQGSEA. V gave up 4 bases and J gave up 3 bases; unmatched junction bases: 9. The CDR3, as DNA: TGCAGCGTTGGACTCCCGGGACAGGGTAAAGAGACCCAGTACTTC. This codes for CSVGLPGQGKETQYF.

The chain has TRBV4-2 and TRBJ2-5; tentative D call: TRBD2 (6 bases). V was cut by 0 bases and J by 4 bases, with 15 bases left in between. From germline, CDR1 is LGHNA and CDR2 YNFKEQ. This CDR3 contains 16 residues. The CDR3 coding sequence is TGTGCCAGCAGCCAAGATCCCGGGAGTGGGGCAGAGACCCAGTACTTC. Translated, it gives CASSQDPGSGAETQYF.

V is TRBV15 and J is TRBJ2-5, with 7 bases lining up with TRBD1. Per the germline V gene, CDR1 is LNHNV and CDR2 is YYDKDF (reference sequence). V was pared by 5 bases and J by 6 bases, with 6 bases of the junction left unmatched. The length of the CDR3 is 13 residues. The CDR3 reads CATSLDRAKTQYF. The CDR3 DNA sequence: TGTGCCACCAGCCTTGACAGGGCGAAGACCCAGTACTTC.

The chain employs TRBV4-1 and TRBJ2-6, with 7 bases that match TRBD2. The CDR3 runs to 17 residues. The ends lost 3 bases at V and 4 bases at J; junction bases unmatched: 9. Germline assignment: CDR1 MGHRA and CDR2 YSYEKL. The CDR3 reads CASSQGGESRGANVLTF. Here the CDR3 DNA reads TGCGCCAGCAGCCAGGGAGGGGAGAGCAGGGGGGCCAACGTCCTGACTTTC.

This chain links TRBV7-9 with TRBJ2-1; possibly TRBD1 for D (5 bases). CDR1 is SEHNR and CDR2 is FQNEAQ in the germline V gene (reference sequence). V lost 4 bases to trimming and J lost 5 bases, with 12 bases between them. The CDR3 is 14 residues long. The CDR3 DNA follows: TGTGCCAGCAGCTCGCAGGGTTCGGACAATGAGCAGTTCTTC. As protein: CASSSQGSDNEQFF.

The chain couples TRBV9 to TRBJ2-5; 10 bases are a match to TRBD2. The junction had 7 bases not matched to a gene; V was cut back by 0 bases and J by 5 bases. Germline V gene data show CDR1 as SGDLS and CDR2 as YYNGEE. The CDR3 has 16 residues. CDR3 region: CASSVETSGTRETQYF. CDR3 in DNA: TGTGCCAGCAGCGTAGAAACTAGCGGGACTCGTGAGACCCAGTACTTC.

The gene calls are TRBV19 and TRBJ2-7; TRBD1 matches at 7 bases. The CDR3 has 13 residues. V was pared by 3 bases and J by 3 bases, with 2 bases of the junction left unmatched. Germline V gene lookup returns CDR1 LNHDA and CDR2 SQIVND (reference sequence). CDR3 sequence reads: CASSIGTDYEQYF. CDR3 bases: TGTGCCAGTAGTATCGGGACAGACTACGAGCAGTACTTC.

As DNA, the CDR3 is TGTGCCATCAGGGGACAGGGGGATCCCTACGAGCAGTACTTC. This translates into CAIRGQGDPYEQYF. This rearrangement joins TRBV10-3 to TRBJ2-7; 11 bases align to TRBD1. The CDR3 loop spans 14 amino acids. V shed 6 bases, J shed 2 bases, and the junction held 3 bases outside the gene matches. CDR1 and CDR2 from the germline V gene are ENHRY and SYGVKD.

This clone was counted a few times. The chain uses TRBV5-6 and TRBJ1-1; D possibly corresponds to TRBD1 (5 bases). CDR1 and CDR2 from the germline V gene are SGHDT and YYEEEE. The CDR3 has 13 amino acids. Trimming left V 7 bases short and J 5 bases short, with 15 bases between. CDR3 DNA sequence: TGTGCCAGCTTCGGGGAGGGGAGAACTGAAGCTTTCTTT. This codes for CASFGEGRTEAFF.

The chain links TRBV7-9 to TRBJ2-1; 9 bases match TRBD2. Trimming cost V 5 bases and J 9 bases; bases outside gene matches: 11. The CDR3 has 15 amino acids. Germline CDR1 is SEHNR and CDR2 is FQNEAQ (reference sequence). The CDR3 loop is CASSPRVAGALEQFF. CDR3 coding DNA: TGTGCCAGCAGCCCCCGGGTAGCGGGAGCCCTTGAGCAGTTCTTC.

This chain connects TRBV18 to TRBJ1-3, with D unclear. V was trimmed by 2 bases and J by 0 bases, leaving 11 bases between them. Germline CDR1 KGHSH, CDR2 LQKENI. The length of the CDR3 is 16 residues. In DNA form, the CDR3 reads TGTGCCAGCTCACCATATAAAGGGAGCTCTGGAAACACCATATATTTT. Its translation: CASSPYKGSSGNTIYF.

The chain combines TRBV28 with TRBJ2-1, with TRBD2 matching over 10 bases. Germline lookup yields CDR1 MDHEN and CDR2 SYDVKM. The V segment lost 6 bases and the J segment 5 bases; nucleotides outside the gene matches: 10. The CDR3 sequence is 16 residues long. As DNA, the CDR3 is TGTGCCAGCAGGATTCGAACTAGCGGGGCAAACAATGAGCAGTTCTTC. Translation gives CASRIRTSGANNEQFF.

This sequence joins TRBV19 and TRBJ1-5; 8 nucleotides align to TRBD1. CDR3 length: 18 amino acids. Trimming cost V 5 bases and J 0 bases; bases outside gene matches: 12. The germline CDR1 and CDR2 sequences are LNHDA and SQIVND (reference sequence). This chain's CDR3 is CASSPVDRVGGSNQPQHF. DNA of the CDR3: TGTGCCAGTAGTCCAGTGGACAGGGTCGGGGGTAGCAATCAGCCCCAGCATTTT.

V gene TRBV7-2 combines with J gene TRBJ2-3; TRBD2 might be the D (6 bases). V was shortened by 4 bases and J by 0 bases, with 17 bases between the two germline ends. Per germline, CDR1 SGHTA and CDR2 FQGNSA. The CDR3 is 17 residues long. The CDR3 DNA is TGTGCCAGCAGCTCCCCGGGAGTGATTGGGAGCACAGATACGCAGTATTTT. Translating it yields CASSSPGVIGSTDTQYF.

The CDR3 here is CAWSVSRAGGYTF. The CDR3 region has the DNA TGTGCCTGGAGTGTAAGCAGGGCTGGTGGCTACACCTTC. The chain combines TRBV30 with TRBJ1-2; maybe TRBD1 (5 bases). Germline V CDR1 and CDR2: GTSNPN, SVGIG (reference sequence). V was pared by 0 bases and J by 7 bases, with 12 bases between. CDR3 length equals 13 residues.